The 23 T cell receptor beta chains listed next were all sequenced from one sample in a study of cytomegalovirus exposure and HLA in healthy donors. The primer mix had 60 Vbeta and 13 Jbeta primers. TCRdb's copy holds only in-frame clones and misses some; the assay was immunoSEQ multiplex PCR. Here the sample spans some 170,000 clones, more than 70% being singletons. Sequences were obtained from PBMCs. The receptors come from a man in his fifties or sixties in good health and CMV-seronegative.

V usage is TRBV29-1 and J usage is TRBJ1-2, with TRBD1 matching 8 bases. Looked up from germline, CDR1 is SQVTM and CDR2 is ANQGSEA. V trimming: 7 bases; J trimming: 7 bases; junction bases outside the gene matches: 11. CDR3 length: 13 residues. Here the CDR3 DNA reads TGCAGCGCCCTTCGGCAGGGGGCAAGTGGCTACACCTTC. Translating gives CSALRQGASGYTF.

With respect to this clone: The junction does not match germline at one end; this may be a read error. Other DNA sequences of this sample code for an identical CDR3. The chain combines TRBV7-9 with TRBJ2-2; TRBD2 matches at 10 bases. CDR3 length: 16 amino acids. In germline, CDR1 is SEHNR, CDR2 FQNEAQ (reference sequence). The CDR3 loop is CSSSLSGGVNTGELFF. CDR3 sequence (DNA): TGTTCCAGCAGCTTAAGCGGGGGGGTCAACACCGGGGAGCTGTTTTTT.

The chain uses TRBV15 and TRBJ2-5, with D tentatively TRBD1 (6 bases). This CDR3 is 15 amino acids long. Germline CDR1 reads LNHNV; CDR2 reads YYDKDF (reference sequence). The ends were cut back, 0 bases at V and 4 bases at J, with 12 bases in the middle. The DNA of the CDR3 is TGTGCCACCAGCAGAGAGGGGCAGGGGTCAGAGACCCAGTACTTC. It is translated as CATSREGQGSETQYF.

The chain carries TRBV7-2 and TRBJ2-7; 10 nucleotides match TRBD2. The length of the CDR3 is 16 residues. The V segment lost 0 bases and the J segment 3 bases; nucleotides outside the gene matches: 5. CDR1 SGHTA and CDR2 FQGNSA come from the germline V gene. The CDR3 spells CASSLALASGGYEQYF. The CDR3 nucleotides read TGTGCCAGCAGCTTAGCGCTGGCTAGCGGGGGCTACGAGCAGTACTTC.

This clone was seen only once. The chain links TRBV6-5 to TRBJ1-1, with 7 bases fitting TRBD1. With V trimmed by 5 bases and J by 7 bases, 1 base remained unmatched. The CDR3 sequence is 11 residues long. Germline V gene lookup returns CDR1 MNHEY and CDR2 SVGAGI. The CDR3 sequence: CASSRQGEAFF. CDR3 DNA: TGTGCCAGCAGTAGACAGGGTGAAGCTTTCTTT.

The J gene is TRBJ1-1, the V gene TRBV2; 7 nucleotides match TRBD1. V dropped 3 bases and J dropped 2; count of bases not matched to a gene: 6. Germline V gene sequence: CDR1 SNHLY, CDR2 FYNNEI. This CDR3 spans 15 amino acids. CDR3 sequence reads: CASSDLGTDNTEAFF. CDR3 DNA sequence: TGTGCCAGCAGTGATCTCGGGACAGATAACACTGAAGCTTTCTTT.

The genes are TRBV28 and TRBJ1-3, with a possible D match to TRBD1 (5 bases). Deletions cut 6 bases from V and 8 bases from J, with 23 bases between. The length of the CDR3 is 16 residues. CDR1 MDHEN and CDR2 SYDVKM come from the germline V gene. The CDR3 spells CASRSETGGRRDTIYF. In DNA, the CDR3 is TGTGCCAGCAGATCCGAAACAGGAGGGCGGAGGGACACCATATATTTT. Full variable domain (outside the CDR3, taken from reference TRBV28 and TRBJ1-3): DVKVTQSSRYLVKRTGEKVFLECVQDMDHENMFWYRQDPGLGLRLIYFSYDVKMKEKGDIPEGYSVSREKKERFSLILESASTNQTSMYLCASRSETGGRRDTIYFGEGSWLTVV.

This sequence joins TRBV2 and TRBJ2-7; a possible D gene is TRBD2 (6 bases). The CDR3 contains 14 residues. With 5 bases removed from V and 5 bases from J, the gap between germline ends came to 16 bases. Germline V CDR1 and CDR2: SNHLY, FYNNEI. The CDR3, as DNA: TGTGCCAGCAGTCGAGACGGGGGTGAACACGAGCAGTACTTC. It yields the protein CASSRDGGEHEQYF.

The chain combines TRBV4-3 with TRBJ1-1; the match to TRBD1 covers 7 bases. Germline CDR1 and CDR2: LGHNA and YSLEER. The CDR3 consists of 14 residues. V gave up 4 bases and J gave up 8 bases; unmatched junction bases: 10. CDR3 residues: CASSLLRVGGEAFF. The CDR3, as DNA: TGCGCCAGCAGCCTTCTAAGGGTAGGGGGCGAAGCTTTCTTT.

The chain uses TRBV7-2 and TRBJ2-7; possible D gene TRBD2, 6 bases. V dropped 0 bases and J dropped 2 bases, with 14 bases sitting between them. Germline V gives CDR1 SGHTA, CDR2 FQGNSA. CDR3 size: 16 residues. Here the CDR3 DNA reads TGTGCCAGCAGCTTAGCGGGGGGACTGGGGACCTACGAGCAGTACTTC. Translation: CASSLAGGLGTYEQYF.

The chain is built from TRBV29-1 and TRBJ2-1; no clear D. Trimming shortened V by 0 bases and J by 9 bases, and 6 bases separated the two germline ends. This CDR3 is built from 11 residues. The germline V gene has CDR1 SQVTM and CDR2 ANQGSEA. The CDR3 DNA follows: TGCAGCGTTGAAGAAAACATTGAGCAGTTCTTC. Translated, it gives CSVEENIEQFF.

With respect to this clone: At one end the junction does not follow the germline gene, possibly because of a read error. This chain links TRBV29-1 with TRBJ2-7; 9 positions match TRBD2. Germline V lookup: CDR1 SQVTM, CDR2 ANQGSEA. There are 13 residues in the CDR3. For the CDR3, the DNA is TGCGGCGTCGCGGGAGGGGAAGCCTACGAGCAGTACTTC. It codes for CGVAGGEAYEQYF.

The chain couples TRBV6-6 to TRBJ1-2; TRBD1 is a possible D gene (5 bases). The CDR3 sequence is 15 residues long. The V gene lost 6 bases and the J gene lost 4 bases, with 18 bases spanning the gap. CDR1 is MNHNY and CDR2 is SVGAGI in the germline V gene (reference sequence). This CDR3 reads CASRERDGRVYGYTF. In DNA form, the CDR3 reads TGTGCCAGCAGAGAAAGGGACGGGAGGGTCTATGGCTACACCTTC.

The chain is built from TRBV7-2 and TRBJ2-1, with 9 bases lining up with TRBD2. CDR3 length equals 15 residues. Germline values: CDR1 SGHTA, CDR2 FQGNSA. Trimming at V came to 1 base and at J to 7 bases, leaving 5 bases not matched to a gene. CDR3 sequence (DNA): TGTGCCAGCAGCTTAGGTTCGGCGGGGGGGAATGAGCAGTTCTTC. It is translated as CASSLGSAGGNEQFF.

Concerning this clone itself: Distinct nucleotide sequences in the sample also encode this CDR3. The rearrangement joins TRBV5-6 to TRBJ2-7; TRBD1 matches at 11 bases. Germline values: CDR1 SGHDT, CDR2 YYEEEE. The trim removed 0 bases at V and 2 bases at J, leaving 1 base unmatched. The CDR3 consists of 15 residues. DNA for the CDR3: TGTGCCAGCAGCTTGGTGGGACAGGGGGCCTACGAGCAGTACTTC. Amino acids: CASSLVGQGAYEQYF.

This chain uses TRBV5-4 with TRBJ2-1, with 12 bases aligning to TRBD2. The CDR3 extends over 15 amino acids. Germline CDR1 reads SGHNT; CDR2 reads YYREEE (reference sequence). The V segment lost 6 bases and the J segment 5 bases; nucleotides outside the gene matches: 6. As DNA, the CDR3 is TGTGCCAGCAAGATACTAGCGGGAGGCGACAATGAGCAGTTCTTC. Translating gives CASKILAGGDNEQFF.

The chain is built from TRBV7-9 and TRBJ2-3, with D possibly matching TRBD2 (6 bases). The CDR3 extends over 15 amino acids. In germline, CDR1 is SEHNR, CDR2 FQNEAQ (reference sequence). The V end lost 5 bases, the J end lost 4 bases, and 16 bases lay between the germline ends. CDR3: CASSSSREFSDTQYF. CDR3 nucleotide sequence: TGTGCCAGCAGCAGCTCTCGGGAGTTTTCAGATACGCAGTATTTT.

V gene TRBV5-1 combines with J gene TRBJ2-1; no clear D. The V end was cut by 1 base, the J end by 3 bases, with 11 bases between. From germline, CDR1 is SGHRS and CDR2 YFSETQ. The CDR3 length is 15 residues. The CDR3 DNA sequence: TGCGCCAGCAGCTTGTACGACTCTTACTACAATGAGCAGTTCTTC. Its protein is CASSLYDSYYNEQFF.

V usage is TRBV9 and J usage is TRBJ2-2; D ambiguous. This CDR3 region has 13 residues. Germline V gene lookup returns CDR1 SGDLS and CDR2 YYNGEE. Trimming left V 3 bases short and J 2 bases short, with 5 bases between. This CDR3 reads CASSARNTGELFF. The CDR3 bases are TGTGCCAGCAGCGCCAGAAACACCGGGGAGCTGTTTTTT.

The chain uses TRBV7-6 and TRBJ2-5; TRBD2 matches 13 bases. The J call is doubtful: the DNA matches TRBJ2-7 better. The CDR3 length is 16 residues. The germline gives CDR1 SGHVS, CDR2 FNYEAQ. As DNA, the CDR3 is TGTGCCAGCAGCTCGGGGGGGGGACTAGCGGGGTACGAGCAGTACTTC. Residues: CASSSGGGLAGYEQYF.

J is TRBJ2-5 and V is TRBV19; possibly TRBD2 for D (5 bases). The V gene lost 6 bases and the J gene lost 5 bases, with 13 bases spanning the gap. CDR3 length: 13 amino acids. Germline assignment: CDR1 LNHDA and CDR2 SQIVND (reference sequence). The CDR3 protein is CASRNGGAETQYF. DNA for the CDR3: TGTGCCAGTAGAAACGGAGGAGCGGAGACCCAGTACTTC. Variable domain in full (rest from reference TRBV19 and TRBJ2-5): DGGITQSPKYLFRKEGQNVTLSCEQNLNHDAMYWYRQDPGQGLRLIYYSQIVNDFQKGDIAEGYSVSREKKESFPLTVTSAQKNPTAFYLCASRNGGAETQYFGPGTRLLVL.

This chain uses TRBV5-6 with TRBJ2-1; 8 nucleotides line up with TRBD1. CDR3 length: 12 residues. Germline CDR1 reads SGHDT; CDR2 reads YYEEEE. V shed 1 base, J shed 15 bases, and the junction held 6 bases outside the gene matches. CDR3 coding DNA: TGTGCCAGCAGCTTGCCAGGGGGCTGGGGGTTCTTC. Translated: CASSLPGGWGFF. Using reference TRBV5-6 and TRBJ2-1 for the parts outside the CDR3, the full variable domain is DAGVTQSPTHLIKTRGQQVTLRCSPKSGHDTVSWYQQALGQGPQFIFQYYEEEERQRGNFPDRFSGHQFPNYSSELNVNALLLGDSALYLCASSLPGGWGFFGPGTRLTVL.

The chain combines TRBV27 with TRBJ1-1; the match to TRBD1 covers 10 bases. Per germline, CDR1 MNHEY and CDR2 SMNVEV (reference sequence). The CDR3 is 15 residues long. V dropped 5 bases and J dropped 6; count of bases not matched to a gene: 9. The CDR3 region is CASSTTGTGDAEAFF. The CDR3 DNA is TGTGCCAGCAGTACAACCGGGACAGGGGACGCTGAAGCTTTCTTT.